A single sample gave rise to the 8 T cell receptor beta chains below, sequenced in a study of cytomegalovirus exposure and HLA in healthy donors. With 60 Vbeta and 13 Jbeta primers, the PCR was carried out. Repertoires were generated with immunoSEQ multiplex PCR, while TCRdb's copy carries only in-frame clones and drops some. The table lists roughly 140,000 clones, 73% of them singletons. Sequencing used PBMCs. The source is a human donor in good health.

This clone was seen a single time. This chain joins TRBV7-9 and TRBJ2-7; 7 nucleotides line up with TRBD1. Germline V gene lookup returns CDR1 SEHNR and CDR2 FQNEAQ (reference sequence). V trimming: 5 bases; J trimming: 3 bases; junction bases outside the gene matches: 7. The CDR3 has 14 residues. The CDR3, as DNA: TGTGCCAGCAGCAACGCCGGGACAGTCTACGAGCAGTACTTC. Translation gives CASSNAGTVYEQYF.

This clone occurred a few times. The chain uses TRBV6-4 and TRBJ2-1, with no clear D. Per germline, CDR1 MRHNA and CDR2 SNTAGT. This CDR3 is built from 13 residues. Between the trimmed V and J ends, which lost 0 bases and 10 bases, there was a span of 10 bases. The CDR3 region has the DNA TGTGCCAGCAGTGACTCTAGCTCCTCGGAGCAGTTCTTC. This codes for CASSDSSSSEQFF.

The V call is TRBV7-8, the J call TRBJ1-3, with unresolved D. The CDR3 loop spans 13 amino acids. Looked up from germline, CDR1 is SGHVS and CDR2 is FQNEAQ. The V and J ends lost 0 bases and 8 bases respectively, with 8 bases between them. CDR3 sequence (DNA): TGTGCCAGCAGCTTAGCGCGGATGGACACCATATATTTT. Its protein product is CASSLARMDTIYF.

The rearrangement joins TRBV19 to TRBJ1-1; D gene unclear. The CDR3 is 11 residues long. The germline gives CDR1 LNHDA, CDR2 SQIVND (reference sequence). V gave up 5 bases and J gave up 10 bases, with 11 bases separating them. The CDR3 DNA follows: TGTGCCAGTAGTGAAGGGCGGGGAGCTTTCTTT. Amino acids: CASSEGRGAFF.

This clone was seen more than once but under ten times. The chain joins TRBV27 to TRBJ2-7, with D possibly matching TRBD1 (8 bases). The CDR3 runs 15 residues. Trimming cost V 6 bases and J 2 bases, with 17 bases left between them. The germline CDR1 and CDR2 sequences are MNHEY and SMNVEV (reference sequence). Written as DNA, the CDR3 is TGTGCCAGCAGGGGAGGGACAGGCAATACCTACGAGCAGTACTTC. Amino acid sequence: CASRGGTGNTYEQYF.

The genes are TRBV5-1 and TRBJ2-7, with TRBD1 matching over 9 bases. CDR1 is SGHRS, CDR2 YFSETQ, per germline. The CDR3 contains 14 residues. With V trimmed by 0 bases and J by 7 bases, 5 bases remained unmatched. In DNA, the CDR3 is TGCGCCAGCAGCTTGGGGGACAGGGTAGGAGAGCAGTACTTC. It is translated as CASSLGDRVGEQYF. The full variable domain, in which reference TRBV5-1 and TRBJ2-7 provide the parts outside the CDR3, is KAGVTQTPRYLIKTRGQQVTLSCSPISGHRSVSWYQQTPGQGLQFLFEYFSETQRNKGNFPGRFSGRQFSNSRSEMNVSTLELGDSALYLCASSLGDRVGEQYFGPGTRLTVT.

V usage is TRBV10-3 and J usage is TRBJ2-1, with TRBD2 identical over 10 bases. V lost 3 bases, J lost 2 bases, and 1 base stayed unmatched. Germline V gene sequence: CDR1 ENHRY, CDR2 SYGVKD. CDR3 length: 15 amino acids. CDR3: CAISDSGGTYNEQFF. CDR3 coding DNA: TGTGCCATCAGTGATAGCGGGGGGACCTACAATGAGCAGTTCTTC.

This chain joins TRBV9 and TRBJ1-2; maybe TRBD1 (5 bases). V lost 9 bases and J 8 bases, leaving 17 bases between the germline ends. CDR1 and CDR2 (germline): SGDLS, YYNGEE. This CDR3 contains 12 residues. CDR3 loop: CATWTRAEGYTF. CDR3 DNA: TGTGCCACCTGGACCAGGGCGGAGGGCTACACCTTC.